These 21 T cell receptor beta chains came from one sample sequenced in a study of T cells in Graves' hyperthyroidism and ophthalmopathy. The CDR3 regions of TCR beta were amplified from RNA transcripts. RT-PCR in the first round (using the HTBI primer set) targeted the TCR CDR3. TCRdb called the multiplex PCR reads again in MiXCR, with one record for every CDR3 protein. Of about 400,000 distinct CDR3 sequences listed, about 15% are singletons. Material: blood. The receptors shown here come from a woman aged 30 to 39 with Graves' hyperthyroidism.

This clonotype was recorded a few times. The J gene is TRBJ1-5, the V gene TRBV12-3 or TRBV12-4; D is possibly TRBD1 (5 bases). The length of the CDR3 is 14 residues. Trimming stripped 6 bases from V and 8 bases from J, with 17 bases between. CDR3 sequence: CASSQGTTREPQHF. The CDR3 nucleotides are TGTGCCAGCAGCCAAGGGACTACCCGGGAGCCCCAGCATTTT.

This chain joins TRBV4-2 and TRBJ2-7; D call uncertain. V lost 0 bases to trimming and J lost 0 bases, with 12 bases between them. CDR3 length: 16 residues. CDR1 LGHNA and CDR2 YNFKEQ come from the germline V gene. The CDR3 is CASSQDGTPSSYEQYF. CDR3 sequence (DNA): TGTGCCAGCAGCCAAGACGGAACACCCAGCTCCTACGAGCAGTACTTC.

The V call is TRBV20-1, the J call TRBJ2-3; 11 bases align to TRBD2. This CDR3 is 18 amino acids long. V lost 0 bases to trimming and J lost 5 bases; unmatched junction nucleotides: 13. Germline loops: CDR1 DFQATT, CDR2 SNEGSKA (reference sequence). CDR3 protein: CSARESTSGSLARDTQYF. In DNA, the CDR3 is TGCAGTGCTAGAGAGAGCACTAGCGGGAGTCTGGCGCGAGATACGCAGTATTTT.

The chain links TRBV10-3 to TRBJ1-6; no firm D call. The CDR3 sequence is 15 residues long. Trimming cost V 3 bases and J 10 bases, with 16 bases left between them. Germline CDR1 and CDR2: ENHRY and SYGVKD. Here the CDR3 DNA reads TGTGCCATCAGTGATTCGACGACACCCGGGTCACCCCTCCACTTT. Its translation: CAISDSTTPGSPLHF.

This clonotype was seen ten or more times. This rearrangement joins TRBV28 to TRBJ2-7, with 8 bases fitting TRBD1. Germline-derived CDR1 and CDR2 are MDHEN and SYDVKM. This CDR3 comprises 15 residues. Trimming took 6 bases from V and 0 from J; bases not matched to a gene: 7. CDR3 DNA sequence: TGTGCCAGCAGAATGGGACAGGTCCTCTCCTACGAGCAGTACTTC. Encoded protein: CASRMGQVLSYEQYF.

The V and J genes are TRBV28 and TRBJ2-2; TRBD1 or TRBD2 may be the D gene (5 bases each). Germline CDR1 is MDHEN and CDR2 is SYDVKM. The CDR3 runs to 15 residues. The germline V and J ends were trimmed by 5 bases and 1 base, with 11 bases remaining between them. Here the CDR3 reads CASSTIGGNTGELFF. The CDR3 nucleotides are TGTGCCAGCAGTACAATTGGGGGGAACACCGGGGAGCTGTTTTTT.

This clonotype has more than one count but fewer than ten. This chain links TRBV28 with TRBJ2-2; 15 nucleotides line up with TRBD2. Germline lookup yields CDR1 MDHEN and CDR2 SYDVKM. The CDR3 consists of 19 residues. V gave up 5 bases and J gave up 5 bases; unmatched junction bases: 12. CDR3 DNA sequence: TGTGCCAGCAGTCAGACCAATGGACTAGCGGGAGGGGGGACCGGGGAGCTGTTTTTT. It encodes CASSQTNGLAGGGTGELFF.

About this clonotype itself: This is likely a read error, given that the CDR3 carries no conserved phenylalanine or tryptophan at its end. The DNA is omitted, as the CDR3 cannot be located on it reliably, and the CDR3 follows TCRdb's listing. V gene TRBV20-1 combines with J gene TRBJ2-1. Germline V gives CDR1 DFQATT, CDR2 SNEGSKA (reference sequence). The CDR3 contains 14 residues when both ends are counted. The CDR3 loop is CSARDPRSYNERFL.

The rearrangement joins TRBV6-5 to TRBJ2-2; D ambiguous. CDR1 and CDR2 from the germline V gene are MNHEY and SVGAGI. This CDR3 comprises 15 residues. Between the trimmed V and J ends, which lost 1 base and 4 bases, there was a span of 10 bases. CDR3 region: CASSYWPDPTGELFF. CDR3 bases: TGTGCCAGCAGTTACTGGCCAGACCCCACCGGGGAGCTGTTTTTT.

This clonotype was counted at least ten times. The genes are TRBV28 and TRBJ2-7; 10 positions agree with TRBD1. CDR3 size: 15 residues. CDR1 is MDHEN, CDR2 SYDVKM, per germline. J gave up 4 bases and V 5 bases, and 8 bases lay outside the gene matches. CDR3 loop: CASSSTGQGSYEQYF. The DNA of the CDR3 is TGTGCCAGCAGTAGCACGGGACAGGGGTCTTACGAGCAGTACTTC.

V is TRBV28 and J is TRBJ1-2; 10 bases map to TRBD1. J lost 4 bases, V lost 7 bases, and 12 bases had no gene match. The CDR3 spans 16 residues. Germline V lookup: CDR1 MDHEN, CDR2 SYDVKM. The CDR3 loop reads CASTPDRGRGSYGYTF. As DNA, the CDR3 is TGTGCCAGCACTCCCGACAGGGGGCGTGGTAGCTATGGCTACACCTTC.

This clonotype was detected ten times or more. The chain has TRBV5-1 and TRBJ2-1; 10 positions agree with TRBD1. Germline trimming cut 6 bases from V and 7 bases from J; bases unmatched to any gene: 16. The germline V gene has CDR1 SGHRS and CDR2 YFSETQ. CDR3 length: 17 amino acids. CDR3 DNA sequence: TGCGCCAGCACCGTTCCGACCCGGGACAGGGGTGGAAATGAGCAGTTCTTC. Amino acids: CASTVPTRDRGGNEQFF.

This clonotype appeared a few times. J is TRBJ2-5 and V is TRBV30; D is uncertain. Trimming left V 0 bases short and J 5 bases short, with 10 bases between. The CDR3 is 13 amino acids. Germline loops: CDR1 GTSNPN, CDR2 SVGIG (reference sequence). CDR3 protein: CAWSVGRWETQYF. The CDR3 coding sequence is TGTGCCTGGAGTGTAGGCAGATGGGAGACCCAGTACTTC.

This clonotype was found many times. The CDR3 reads CASSLLGTGPKETQYF. The CDR3 coding sequence is TGTGCCAGCAGTCTATTGGGGACAGGCCCTAAAGAGACCCAGTACTTC. The V call is TRBV28, the J call TRBJ2-5; 8 bases are shared with TRBD1. The germline V gene has CDR1 MDHEN and CDR2 SYDVKM. V shed 5 bases, J shed 3 bases, and the junction held 11 bases outside the gene matches. The CDR3 is made up of 16 amino acids. Combining the CDR3 with reference TRBV28 and TRBJ2-5 gives the whole variable domain DVKVTQSSRYLVKRTGEKVFLECVQDMDHENMFWYRQDPGLGLRLIYFSYDVKMKEKGDIPEGYSVSREKKERFSLILESASTNQTSMYLCASSLLGTGPKETQYFGPGTRLLVL.

This chain links TRBV2 with TRBJ1-6; D gene ambiguous. This CDR3 comprises 13 residues. Per germline, CDR1 SNHLY and CDR2 FYNNEI. V gave up 5 bases and J gave up 10 bases, with 12 bases separating them. In DNA, the CDR3 is TGTGCCAGCAGTCCAACCCTAGGGTCACCCCTCCACTTT. This encodes CASSPTLGSPLHF.

This clonotype has a count of ten or more. The rearrangement links TRBV11-2 to TRBJ2-3; tentative D call: TRBD1 (7 bases). The germline V gene encodes CDR1 SGHAT and CDR2 FQNNGV. V lost 3 bases and J 0 bases, leaving 13 bases between the germline ends. The CDR3 totals 16 residues. The CDR3 loop is CASSLAGQRSTDTQYF. The CDR3 coding sequence is TGTGCCAGCAGCTTGGCGGGACAGAGAAGCACAGATACGCAGTATTTT.

Many counts were recorded for this clonotype. The V gene is TRBV6-1, the J gene TRBJ2-1, with 9 positions matching TRBD2. Germline V lookup: CDR1 MNHNS, CDR2 SASEGT. The trim removed 0 bases at V and 5 bases at J, leaving 11 bases unmatched. This CDR3 comprises 18 residues. This CDR3 is CASSEAIAGAPPNNEQFF. The CDR3 coding sequence is TGTGCCAGCAGTGAAGCGATAGCGGGAGCCCCGCCTAACAATGAGCAGTTCTTC.

Only a few counts were recorded for this clonotype. Since a much larger clone is just one base distant, this may be a read error. This rearrangement joins TRBV6-2 or TRBV6-3 to TRBJ2-6; no definite D call. Trimming took off 7 bases at V and 0 bases at J, with 4 bases between the two ends. CDR3 size: 13 residues. Germline-derived CDR1 and CDR2 are MNHEY and SVGEGT. In DNA form, the CDR3 reads TGTGCCAGCAAGTCCTCTGGGGCCAACGTCCTGACTTTC. Encoded protein: CASKSSGANVLTF.

This chain uses TRBV15 with TRBJ1-2; TRBD1 matches at 8 bases. The CDR3 has 14 amino acids. Germline CDR1 and CDR2: LNHNV and YYDKDF (reference sequence). V lost 0 bases to trimming and J lost 6 bases; unmatched junction nucleotides: 3. The CDR3 is CATSREDRADGYTF. CDR3 coding DNA: TGTGCCACCAGCAGAGAGGACAGGGCTGATGGCTACACCTTC.

This clonotype has ten or more counts. CDR3 coding DNA: TGTGCCAGCAGCCTGGGACAGCAAAAGGGGTACAATGAGCAGTTCTTC. This encodes CASSLGQQKGYNEQFF. The genes are TRBV27 and TRBJ2-1, with 7 bases matching TRBD1. After removal of 6 bases from V and 4 bases from J, the junction contained 12 bases not matched to a gene. The CDR3 loop spans 16 amino acids. The germline V gene encodes CDR1 MNHEY and CDR2 SMNVEV (reference sequence).

This clonotype was recorded at least ten times. The gene calls are TRBV30 and TRBJ1-1; no firm D call. Germline V CDR1 and CDR2: GTSNPN, SVGIG (reference sequence). Trimming shortened V by 4 bases and J by 1 base, and 10 bases separated the two germline ends. This CDR3 is 13 amino acids long. CDR3 in amino acids: CAWTVQSNTEAFF. The CDR3 DNA sequence: TGTGCCTGGACGGTGCAATCGAACACTGAAGCTTTCTTT.